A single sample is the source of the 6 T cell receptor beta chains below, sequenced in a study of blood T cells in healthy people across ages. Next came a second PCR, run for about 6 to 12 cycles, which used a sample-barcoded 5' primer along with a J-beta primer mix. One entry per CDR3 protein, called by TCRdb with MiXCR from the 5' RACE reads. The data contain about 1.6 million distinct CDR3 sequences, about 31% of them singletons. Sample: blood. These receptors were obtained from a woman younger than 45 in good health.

CDR3 protein: CASSSARRPDYEQYF. The CDR3, as DNA: TGTGCCAGCAGCTCCGCGCGACGTCCCGACTACGAGCAGTACTTC. The genes are TRBV11-1 and TRBJ2-7, with D unresolved. The germline V gene encodes CDR1 SGHAT and CDR2 FQDESV (reference sequence). With 4 bases removed from V and 3 bases from J, the gap between germline ends came to 16 bases. The CDR3 has 15 residues.

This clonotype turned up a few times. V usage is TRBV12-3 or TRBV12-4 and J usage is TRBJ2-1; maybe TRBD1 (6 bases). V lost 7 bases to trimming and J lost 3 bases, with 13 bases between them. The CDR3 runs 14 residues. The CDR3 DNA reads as TGTGCCAGCACCTCCTGGACAGACTACAATGAGCAGTTCTTC. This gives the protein CASTSWTDYNEQFF.

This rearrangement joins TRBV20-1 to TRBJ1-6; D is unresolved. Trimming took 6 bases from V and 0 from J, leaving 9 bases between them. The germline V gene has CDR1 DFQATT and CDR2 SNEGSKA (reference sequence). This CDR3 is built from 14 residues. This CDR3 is CSAPEGSYNSPLHF. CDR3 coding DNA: TGCAGTGCACCCGAGGGCTCCTATAATTCACCCCTCCACTTT.

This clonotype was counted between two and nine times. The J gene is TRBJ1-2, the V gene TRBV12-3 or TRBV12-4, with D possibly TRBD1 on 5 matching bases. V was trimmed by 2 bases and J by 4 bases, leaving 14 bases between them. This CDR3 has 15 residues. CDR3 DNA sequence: TGTGCCAGCAGTTTAACCCTAGACAGTACCTATGGCTACACCTTC. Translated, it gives CASSLTLDSTYGYTF.

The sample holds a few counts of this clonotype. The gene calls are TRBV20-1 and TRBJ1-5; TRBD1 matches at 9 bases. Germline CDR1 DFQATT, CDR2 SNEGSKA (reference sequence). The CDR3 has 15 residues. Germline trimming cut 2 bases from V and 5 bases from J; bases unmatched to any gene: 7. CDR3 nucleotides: TGCAGTGCTAGAAAACAGGGGGCGGTTGATCAGCCCCAGCATTTT. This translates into CSARKQGAVDQPQHF.

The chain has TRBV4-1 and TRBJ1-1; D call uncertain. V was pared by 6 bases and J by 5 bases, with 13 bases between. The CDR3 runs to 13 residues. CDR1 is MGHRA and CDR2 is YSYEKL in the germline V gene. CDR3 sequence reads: CASSPLNPTEAFF. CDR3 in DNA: TGCGCCAGCAGTCCCCTAAACCCGACTGAAGCTTTCTTT.